This record looks at one T cell receptor beta chain sequence and its context. The antigen is not known. The read ends 3 residues before the CDR3 terminus; that terminus is restored from the germline J gene. Looked up from germline, CDR1 is SGHRS and CDR2 is YFSETQ. The CDR3 runs to 14 residues. The ends were cut back, 2 bases at V and 5 bases at J, with 14 bases in the middle. The entry originates in a study of T cells in women clearing cervical HPV infection. Whole-study context: No precancer developed; the control's incident HPV16 infection cleared within 12 months. Case blood drawn at lesion detection; control blood after infection cleared. Study conclusions and caveats: CIN3+ cases had significantly higher TCR richness than controls; evenness did not differ.

The assay was immunoSEQ multiplex PCR, and TCRdb's table has in-frame clones only and misses some. The sample has around 16,000 clones. This TCR was sampled from a woman aged 18 to 75 with a cervical HPV16 infection that either progressed to CIN3+ or cleared (not recorded which). The sample consisted of blood buffy coat. V gene TRBV5-1 combines with J gene TRBJ2-7; unclear D gene. Incomplete CDR3 DNA: TGCGCCAGCAGCTTAAGACTCATCGGTCACGAG. As protein: CASSLRLIGHE. The full CDR3 protein is CASSLRLIGHEQYF.